This TCR beta chain was obtained from a study of blood T cell repertoires in COVID-19. Across the study: The United States, Italy and Spain were the sources of the acute and convalescent COVID-19 samples. The analysed material was cDNA or gDNA that came from T cells, B-cell-depleted T cells, or PBMCs.

Per the authors' pipeline: Using reference gene primer amplification, nucleated cell counts were estimated. Clones were sequenced by immunoSEQ multiplex PCR, and TCRdb holds only the in-frame ones, with some missing. V and J calls and clone size are copied from that table; D and trimming were computed from the DNA. The repertoire consists of some 100,000 clones, with just under 95% occurring once and the leading ten covering around 5.7%. J gave up 2 bases and V 7 bases, and 8 bases lay outside the gene matches. Germline CDR1 MDHEN, CDR2 SYDVKM. The CDR3 covers 16 residues. The source of this sequence is a man between 65 and 79 years old with acute or convalescent COVID-19. The sequencing sample was made of peripheral blood. The chain links TRBV28 to TRBJ2-3, with TRBD2 matching 11 bases. CDR3 coding DNA: TGTGCCAGCACTCTAGCGGGAGGACCGTCCACAGATACGCAGTATTTT. Translation: CASTLAGGPSTDTQYF.